Listed here are 17 T cell receptor beta chains from one sample, sequenced in a study of cytomegalovirus exposure and HLA in healthy donors. The study ran its PCR with 60 Vbeta and 13 Jbeta primers. Sequencing was performed with immunoSEQ multiplex PCR; in TCRdb, only in-frame clones are kept and a portion is missing. The repertoire holds 150,000 to 160,000 clones, with around 75% as singletons. The sample consisted of PBMCs. The origin of the receptors is a man aged 25-45 years in good health and CMV-seropositive.

The chain recombines TRBV5-4 with TRBJ1-4, with a weak D call TRBD1 (5 bases). Germline V gene lookup returns CDR1 SGHNT and CDR2 YYREEE (reference sequence). V lost 0 bases to trimming and J lost 7 bases, with 16 bases between them. This CDR3 has 16 residues. Written as DNA, the CDR3 is TGTGCCAGCAGCTTGGGGCAGGGTTGGGGAAGTGAAAAACTGTTTTTT. Its translation: CASSLGQGWGSEKLFF.

The gene calls are TRBV11-2 and TRBJ1-4; D gene ambiguous. V was shortened by 0 bases and J by 4 bases, with 12 bases between the two germline ends. The germline gives CDR1 SGHAT, CDR2 FQNNGV. This CDR3 spans 16 amino acids. This chain's CDR3 is CASSLDWERVNEKLFF. CDR3 DNA: TGTGCCAGCAGCTTAGATTGGGAGAGAGTTAATGAAAAACTGTTTTTT.

To note about this clone: Other DNA sequences in the same sample also yield this CDR3. V usage is TRBV27 and J usage is TRBJ1-1; the D is unclear. This CDR3 is 14 amino acids long. Trimming removed 5 bases at V and 1 base at J, with 11 bases between. The germline gives CDR1 MNHEY, CDR2 SMNVEV (reference sequence). CDR3 sequence: CASSLTGWNTEAFF. As DNA, the CDR3 is TGTGCCAGCAGTCTAACGGGGTGGAACACTGAAGCTTTCTTT.

This chain uses TRBV27 with TRBJ1-5; TRBD1 is a possible D gene (5 bases). The CDR3 consists of 15 residues. Per the germline V gene, CDR1 is MNHEY and CDR2 is SMNVEV (reference sequence). V was trimmed by 1 base and J by 7 bases, leaving 14 bases between them. The CDR3 spells CASSLFAGGGQPQHF. For the CDR3, the DNA is TGTGCCAGCAGTTTATTCGCGGGGGGAGGCCAGCCCCAGCATTTT.

The rearrangement joins TRBV6-5 to TRBJ2-7; D is unclear. CDR1 is MNHEY and CDR2 is SVGAGI in the germline V gene. The CDR3 extends over 12 amino acids. The V end was cut by 4 bases, the J end by 7 bases, with 11 bases between. The DNA for the CDR3 is TGTGCCAGCAGTTCCTACTCGACTGAGCAGTACTTC. This sequence encodes CASSSYSTEQYF.

In its sample, this clone was seen a few times. The gene calls are TRBV25-1 and TRBJ2-7, with 10 bases that match TRBD1. The CDR3 is made up of 13 amino acids. Per germline, CDR1 MGHDK and CDR2 SYGVNS. J gave up 3 bases and V 6 bases, and 2 bases lay outside the gene matches. The CDR3 loop reads CASSGTGVYEQYF. The DNA for the CDR3 is TGTGCCAGCAGCGGGACAGGGGTCTACGAGCAGTACTTC.

The V call is TRBV6-5, the J call TRBJ1-2; 9 bases match TRBD1. Germline V gene lookup returns CDR1 MNHEY and CDR2 SVGAGI. The V gene end was trimmed by 7 bases and the J gene end by 5 bases; junction bases not matched to a gene: 2. This CDR3 spans 12 amino acids. The CDR3 region is CASIGQGYGYTF. Here the CDR3 DNA reads TGTGCCAGCATCGGACAGGGGTATGGCTACACCTTC.

This clone was seen once. The chain has TRBV5-1 and TRBJ2-7, with a possible D match to TRBD1 (6 bases). This CDR3 contains 14 residues. Germline values: CDR1 SGHRS, CDR2 YFSETQ. Deletions cut 3 bases from V and 0 bases from J, with 10 bases between. The CDR3 is CASSSTGSSYEQYF. The CDR3 DNA reads TGCGCCAGCAGCTCCACAGGGAGCTCCTACGAGCAGTACTTC.

This clone has only a few counts. V and J are TRBV19 and TRBJ1-1; TRBD1 is a possible D gene (5 bases). Trimming pared 3 bases from V and 5 bases from J, leaving 13 bases between. The germline V gene encodes CDR1 LNHDA and CDR2 SQIVND (reference sequence). The CDR3 totals 14 residues. The CDR3 protein is CASSITGGKTEAFF. The CDR3 region has the DNA TGTGCCAGTAGTATTACAGGAGGGAAGACTGAAGCTTTCTTT. Full variable domain (missing parts from reference TRBV19 and TRBJ1-1): DGGITQSPKYLFRKEGQNVTLSCEQNLNHDAMYWYRQDPGQGLRLIYYSQIVNDFQKGDIAEGYSVSREKKESFPLTVTSAQKNPTAFYLCASSITGGKTEAFFGQGTRLTVV.

This clone was counted once. The V call is TRBV2, the J call TRBJ1-2, with TRBD1 matching 8 bases. This CDR3 contains 15 residues. Germline V gene data show CDR1 as SNHLY and CDR2 as FYNNEI. V trimming: 8 bases; J trimming: 0 bases; junction bases outside the gene matches: 8. CDR3 sequence: CASQSRTGSNYGYTF. In DNA, the CDR3 is TGTGCCAGCCAAAGTAGGACAGGGTCTAACTATGGCTACACCTTC.

This chain links TRBV6-1 with TRBJ2-7; D is undetermined. The CDR3 runs to 12 residues. Trimming removed 6 bases at V and 0 bases at J, with 6 bases between. Germline-derived CDR1 and CDR2 are MNHNS and SASEGT. Here the CDR3 reads CASRMSSYEQYF. The CDR3 DNA reads TGTGCCAGCAGGATGAGCTCCTACGAGCAGTACTTC.

V gene TRBV5-1 combines with J gene TRBJ2-7; 8 nucleotides line up with TRBD2. CDR3 size: 15 residues. Germline V CDR1 and CDR2: SGHRS, YFSETQ. J was trimmed by 2 bases and V by 2 bases; bases with no gene match: 6. CDR3 coding DNA: TGCGCCAGCAGCTTCGGGAGCGGGGGAACCTACGAGCAGTACTTC. Residues: CASSFGSGGTYEQYF.

This sequence joins TRBV5-4 and TRBJ2-5, with D perhaps TRBD1 (5 bases). Germline V lookup: CDR1 SGHNT, CDR2 YYREEE (reference sequence). Trimming removed 0 bases at V and 7 bases at J, with 16 bases between. This CDR3 comprises 15 residues. The CDR3 here is CASSLASGWDGTQYF. CDR3 coding DNA: TGTGCCAGCAGCTTGGCCTCAGGGTGGGATGGGACCCAGTACTTC.

The chain employs TRBV5-4 and TRBJ2-7, with 11 bases matching TRBD1. Germline V gives CDR1 SGHNT, CDR2 YYREEE (reference sequence). The CDR3 spans 15 residues. After removal of 4 bases from V and 5 bases from J, the junction contained 8 bases not matched to a gene. The CDR3 protein is CASSDEGTGGDEQYF. As DNA, the CDR3 is TGTGCCAGCAGCGACGAAGGGACAGGGGGTGACGAGCAGTACTTC.

J is TRBJ1-4 and V is TRBV29-1; TRBD1 matches at 7 bases. Germline trimming cut 4 bases from V and 4 bases from J; bases unmatched to any gene: 3. The CDR3 is 13 residues long. Germline CDR1 is SQVTM and CDR2 is ANQGSEA. The CDR3 sequence: CSVGDRINEKLFF. CDR3 nucleotide sequence: TGCAGCGTTGGGGACAGAATTAATGAAAAACTGTTTTTT.

As to this clone: A read error may account for a junction end that differs from germline. The chain couples TRBV5-6 to TRBJ2-7, with TRBD1 matching 9 bases. Germline V gene lookup returns CDR1 SGHDT and CDR2 YYEEEE. The length of the CDR3 is 16 residues. The CDR3 DNA is TGTGCCAGCAGCTTTAGTCTCCAACAGGGGGCCTATGAGCAGTACTTC. This sequence encodes CASSFSLQQGAYEQYF. Filled out from reference TRBV5-6 and TRBJ2-7, the complete variable domain reads DAGVTQSPTHLIKTRGQQVTLRCSPKSGHDTVSWYQQALGQGPQFIFQYYEEEERQRGNFPDRFSGHQFPNYSSELNVNALLLGDSALYLCASSFSLQQGAYEQYFGPGTRLTVT.

V is TRBV9 and J is TRBJ2-5; D ambiguous. V was clipped by 4 bases and J by 4 bases, with 17 bases between them. The V gene's germline CDR1 is SGDLS and CDR2 YYNGEE. The CDR3 contains 15 residues. CDR3 protein: CASSRPTGIPETQYF. Here the CDR3 DNA reads TGTGCCAGCAGCCGACCGACGGGTATCCCAGAGACCCAGTACTTC. Supplemented by reference TRBV9 and TRBJ2-5, the full variable domain reads DSGVTQTPKHLITATGQRVTLRCSPRSGDLSVYWYQQSLDQGLQFLIQYYNGEERAKGNILERFSAQQFPDLHSELNLSSLELGDSALYFCASSRPTGIPETQYFGPGTRLLVL.